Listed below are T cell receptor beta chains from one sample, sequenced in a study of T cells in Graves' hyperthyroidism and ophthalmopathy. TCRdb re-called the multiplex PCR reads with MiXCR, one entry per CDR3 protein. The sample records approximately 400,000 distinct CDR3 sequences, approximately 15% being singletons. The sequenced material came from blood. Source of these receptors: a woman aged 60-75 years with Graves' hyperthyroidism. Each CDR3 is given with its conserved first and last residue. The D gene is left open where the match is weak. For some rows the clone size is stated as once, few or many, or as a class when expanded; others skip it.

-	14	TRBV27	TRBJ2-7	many	TGTGCCAGCAGTCCCCAACGGACATCCTACGAGCAGTACTTC	CASSPQRTSYEQYF
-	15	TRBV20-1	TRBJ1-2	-	TGCAGTGCTAGCCCTTTCTTCAGTGGCCGTGGAGGCTACACCTTC	CSASPFFSGRGGYTF
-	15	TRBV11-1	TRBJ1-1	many	TGTGCCAGCAGCCTTACAGCGGGGGCAGGGACTGAAGCTTTCTTT	CASSLTAGAGTEAFF
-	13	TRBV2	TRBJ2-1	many	TGTGCCAGCAGTGAGGACAACTACAATGAGCAGTTCTTC	CASSEDNYNEQFF
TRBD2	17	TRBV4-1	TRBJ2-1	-	TGCGCCAGCAGCCCAACATTCACTAGCGGGAGCTACAATGAGCAGTTCTTC	CASSPTFTSGSYNEQFF
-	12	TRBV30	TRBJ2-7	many	TGTGCCTGGAGTGTCGGAACCTACGAGCAGTACTTC	CAWSVGTYEQYF
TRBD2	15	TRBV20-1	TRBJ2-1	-	TGCAGCTTCCTGGGAGCGGGAGGCTCCTACAATGAGCAGTTCTTC	CSFLGAGGSYNEQFF
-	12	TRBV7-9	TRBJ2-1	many	TGTGCCAGCAGCACAGGGACCTATGAGCAGTTCTTC	CASSTGTYEQFF
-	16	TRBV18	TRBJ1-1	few	TGTGCCAGCTCACCGTCTTTTAACAGGGTGAACACTGAAGCTTTCTTT	CASSPSFNRVNTEAFF
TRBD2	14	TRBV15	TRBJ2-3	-	TGTGCCACCAGGCCCCGGGACTACACAGATACGCAGTATTTT	CATRPRDYTDTQYF
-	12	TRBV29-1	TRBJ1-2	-	TGCAGCGTTGTATTTCCAGGGAAGATTTACACCTTC	CSVVFPGKIYTF
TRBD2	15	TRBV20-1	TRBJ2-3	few	TGCAGTGCTAGTAGGCTAGCGGGGGGCACAGATACGCAGTATTTT	CSASRLAGGTDTQYF
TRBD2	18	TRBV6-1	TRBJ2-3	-	TGTGCCAGCAAGGGCACCTTGGGGCTAGCGGGGATTCTAGATACGCAGTATTTT	CASKGTLGLAGILDTQYF
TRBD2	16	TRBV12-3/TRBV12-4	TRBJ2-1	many	TGTGCCAGCAGTTCGGGACTAGCGGGAAAGTCGGATGAGCAGTTCTTC	CASSSGLAGKSDEQFF
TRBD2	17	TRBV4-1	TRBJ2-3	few	TGCGCCAGCAGCCAAGATTTCAAGCGGGAGGGCCAAGATACGCAGTATTTT	CASSQDFKREGQDTQYF
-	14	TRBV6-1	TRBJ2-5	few	TGTGCCAGCAGTGAAGGAAACCTACTTGCCACCCAGTACTTC	CASSEGNLLATQYF
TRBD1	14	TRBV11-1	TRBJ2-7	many	TGTGCCAGCAAGATACAGGGGTCAACCTACGAGCAGTACTTC	CASKIQGSTYEQYF
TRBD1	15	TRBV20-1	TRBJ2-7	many	TGCAGTGCTAGAGATGCTAGGACAGGGGTCTACGAGCAGTACTTC	CSARDARTGVYEQYF
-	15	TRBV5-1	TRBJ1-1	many	TGCGCCAGCACCCAGGGAGGGGGTCTGAACACTGAAGCTTTCTTT	CASTQGGGLNTEAFF
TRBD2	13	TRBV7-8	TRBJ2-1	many	TGTGCCAGCAGCAGACTAGCGGGAGGTGAGCAGTTCTTC	CASSRLAGGEQFF
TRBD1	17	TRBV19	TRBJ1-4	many	TGTGCCAGTAGCGAACCCGACAGGGGGCAATGGAATGAAAAACTGTTTTTT	CASSEPDRGQWNEKLFF
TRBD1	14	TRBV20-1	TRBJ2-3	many	TGCAGTGCTCAGGACAGGGACCACACAGATACGCAGTATTTT	CSAQDRDHTDTQYF
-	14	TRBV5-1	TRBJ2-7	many	TGCGCCAGCAGCTCGGAGCTCCCGACCTACGAGCAGTACTTC	CASSSELPTYEQYF
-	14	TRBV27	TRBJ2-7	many	TGTGCCAGCGGAAAACAAGGGTCCAAAGGCGAGCAGTACTTC	CASGKQGSKGEQYF
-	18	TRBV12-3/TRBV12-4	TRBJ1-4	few	TGTGCCAGCAGTTTATGGTCCCTTGAGGCCGTGGGGACGGAAAAACTGTTTTTT	CASSLWSLEAVGTEKLFF
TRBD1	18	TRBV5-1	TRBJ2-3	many	TGCGCCAGCAGCACCTCGGGACAGGGGGCCCTAATCACAGATACGCAGTATTTT	CASSTSGQGALITDTQYF
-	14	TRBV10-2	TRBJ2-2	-	TGCGCCAGCAGGGAAACAGGGTTCACCGGGGAGCTGTTTTTT	CASRETGFTGELFF
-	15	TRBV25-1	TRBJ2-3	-	TGTGCCAGCAGTGAATACGCGGCTAGTCAAGATACGCAGTATTTT	CASSEYAASQDTQYF
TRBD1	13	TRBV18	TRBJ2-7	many	TGTGCCAGCTCACCGGGACAGGAAAACGAGCAGTACTTC	CASSPGQENEQYF
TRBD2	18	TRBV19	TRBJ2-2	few	TGTGCCTCCCTGTCGACGGTGGCTAGCGGACCGTTCACCGGGGAGCTGTTTTTT	CASLSTVASGPFTGELFF
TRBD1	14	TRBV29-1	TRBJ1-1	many	TGCAGCGTTGACCACAGGGGATCAAACACTGAAGCTTTCTTT	CSVDHRGSNTEAFF
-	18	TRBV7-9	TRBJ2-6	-	TGTGCCAGCAGCCCCCCGACAGGTCGCCGGGCTGGGGCCAACGTCCTGACTTTC	CASSPPTGRRAGANVLTF
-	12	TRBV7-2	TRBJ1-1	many	TGTGCCAGCAGCTTTCGTAGGGGGGGAGCTTTCTTT	CASSFRRGGAFF
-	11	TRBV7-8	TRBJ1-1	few	TGTGCCAGCGGGAATTTCGCTGAAGCTTTCTTT	CASGNFAEAFF
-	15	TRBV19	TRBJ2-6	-	TGTGCCAGTACCGTAAGAAGCTCTGGGGCCAACGTCCTGACTTTC	CASTVRSSGANVLTF
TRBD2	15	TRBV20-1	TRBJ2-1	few	TGCAGTGCTGTCCGTTTAGCGGGAGCAGACAATGAGCAGTTCTTC	CSAVRLAGADNEQFF
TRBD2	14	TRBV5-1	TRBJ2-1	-	TGCGCCAGCAGCGTGGCGGGAGCCTACAATGAGCAGTTCTTC	CASSVAGAYNEQFF
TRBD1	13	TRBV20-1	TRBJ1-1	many	TGCAGTGCTCCCGGACAGGGAGACACTGAAGCTTTCTTT	CSAPGQGDTEAFF
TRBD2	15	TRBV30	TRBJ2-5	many	TGTGCCTGGAGAGGACTAGGAATTAGTCAAGAGACCCAGTACTTC	CAWRGLGISQETQYF
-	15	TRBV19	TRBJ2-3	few	TGTGCCAGTAGTATCGGAGCGCCTGGCACAGATACGCAGTATTTT	CASSIGAPGTDTQYF
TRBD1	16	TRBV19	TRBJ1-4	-	TGTGCCAGTAGTGGGGGTTTGGGACAGCAGAATGAAAAACTGTTTTTT	CASSGGLGQQNEKLFF
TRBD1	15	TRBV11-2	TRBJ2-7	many	TGTGCCAGCAGCGTACCGGGACAGGGGGCTTACGAGCAGTACTTC	CASSVPGQGAYEQYF
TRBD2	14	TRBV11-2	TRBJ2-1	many	TGTGCCAGCAGCGGCAGACTAGCCTCACGGGAGCAGTTCTTC	CASSGRLASREQFF